Listed below are T cell receptor beta chains from one sample, sequenced in a study of T cells in Graves' hyperthyroidism and ophthalmopathy. TCRdb ran MiXCR on the multiplex PCR reads and lists one entry per CDR3 protein. The sample contains more than 550,000 distinct CDR3 sequences, roughly a sixth of which appear only once. The sample was blood. All receptors derive from a woman in her forties or fifties with Graves' hyperthyroidism that later progressed to Graves' ophthalmopathy. CDR3s include the opening cysteine and the closing phenylalanine or tryptophan. A D gene is named only where the DNA matches it firmly. Size is stated as once, few, many, or a class for an expanded clone.

V gene: TRBV19
D gene: NA
J gene: TRBJ1-2
clone size: few
CDR3 protein: CASRQRSDGYTF
CDR3 DNA: TGTGCCAGTAGACAGCGATCGGATGGCTACACCTTC

V gene: TRBV7-8
D gene: NA
J gene: TRBJ1-6
clone size: few
CDR3 protein: CASSLTMTDSPLHF
CDR3 DNA: TGTGCCAGCAGCTTAACCATGACGGATTCACCCCTCCACTTT

V gene: TRBV3-1
D gene: NA
J gene: TRBJ1-1
clone size: many
CDR3 protein: CASSPGGSTKNTEAFF
CDR3 DNA: TGTGCCAGCAGCCCCGGAGGGAGCACCAAGAACACTGAAGCTTTCTTT

V gene: TRBV7-8
D gene: NA
J gene: TRBJ2-2
clone size: few
CDR3 protein: CASSFRDSNTGELFF
CDR3 DNA: TGTGCCAGCAGCTTCAGGGATTCGAACACCGGGGAGCTGTTTTTT

V gene: TRBV19
D gene: NA
J gene: TRBJ2-3
clone size: few
CDR3 protein: CASSIADTDTQYF
CDR3 DNA: TGTGCCAGTAGTATTGCAGACACAGATACGCAGTATTTT

V gene: TRBV15
D gene: TRBD1
J gene: TRBJ1-5
clone size: many
CDR3 protein: CATSRNRGLSNQPQHF
CDR3 DNA: TGTGCCACCAGCAGGAATAGGGGGCTTAGCAATCAGCCCCAGCATTTT

V gene: TRBV30
D gene: TRBD1
J gene: TRBJ2-1
clone size: many
CDR3 protein: CARTGTSDNEQFF
CDR3 DNA: TGTGCTCGGACAGGTACATCGGACAATGAGCAGTTCTTC

V gene: TRBV3-1
D gene: TRBD2
J gene: TRBJ2-5
clone size: many
CDR3 protein: CASRFKRGQTQETQYF
CDR3 DNA: TGTGCCAGCAGATTCAAGCGGGGGCAAACCCAAGAGACCCAGTACTTC

V gene: TRBV2
D gene: NA
J gene: TRBJ1-5
clone size: many
CDR3 protein: CASSTGGGGNQPQHF
CDR3 DNA: TGTGCCAGCAGTACGGGGGGAGGTGGCAATCAGCCCCAGCATTTT

V gene: TRBV7-9
D gene: TRBD1
J gene: TRBJ2-7
clone size: few
CDR3 protein: CASSVLDRGNDEQYF
CDR3 DNA: TGTGCCAGCAGCGTCCTCGACAGGGGGAATGACGAGCAGTACTTC

V gene: TRBV30
D gene: NA
J gene: TRBJ1-2
clone size: few
CDR3 protein: CAWSPSGSQGYTF
CDR3 DNA: TGTGCCTGGAGTCCTTCTGGGTCCCAAGGCTACACCTTC